This T cell receptor (beta chain) originates from a study of blood T cell repertoires in COVID-19. Overall study: COVID-19 samples collected from the United States, Italy and Spain covered acute and convalescent phases. The cDNA or gDNA used as material had been derived from T cells, B-cell-depleted T cells, or PBMCs.

V lost 0 bases and J lost 7; bases outside the gene matches: 10. This CDR3 region has 16 residues. Germline V gene lookup returns CDR1 MNHEY and CDR2 SMNVEV (reference sequence). In the original analysis: Estimation of nucleated cell counts was performed using reference gene primer amplification. Generated by immunoSEQ multiplex PCR, the TCRdb table keeps only in-frame clones and is missing some. That table supplies the V and J calls and clone size; D and trimming were determined from the DNA. The data hold tens of thousands of clones, with around 90% observed a single time. The source material was peripheral blood. The chain employs TRBV27 and TRBJ2-5; TRBD1 aligns across 8 bases. This receptor was taken from a woman in her forties or fifties with active or convalescent COVID-19. CDR3 nucleotide sequence: TGTGCCAGCAGTTTATCGAGGCAGGGGGCTAGGGGGACCCAGTACTTC. As protein: CASSLSRQGARGTQYF.